This T cell receptor beta chain comes out of a study of T cell responses to AZD1222 COVID-19 vaccine. Profiled with immunoSEQ multiplex PCR; TCRdb holds only in-frame clones, not every one. The data hold some 130,000 clones, with around four fifths observed a single time. A few counts support this clone. No antigen is known for it. Notes on the study in general: It was only a handful of AZD1222 recipients who were seropositive at baseline. In a largely white British group with more females than males, clonal diversity was possibly underestimated. It was only after the peak T cell response that any repertoires were sampled. Increases in Spike-specific TCR breadth and depth were seen after two AZD1222 doses.

Trimming stripped 0 bases from V and 5 bases from J, with 16 bases between. CDR1 and CDR2 (germline): ENHRY, SYGVKD. This CDR3 is built from 16 residues. This chain connects TRBV10-3 to TRBJ1-2; D might be TRBD1 (6 bases). This specimen was peripheral blood, taken on day 0 of AZD1222 vaccination. The clonotype originates from an adult in good health. The CDR3, as DNA: TGTGCCATCAGTGAGTCGATCGGTATCCAGGGGTATGGCTACACCTTC. Translating it yields CAISESIGIQGYGYTF.